The 15 T cell receptor beta chains given below trace back to one sample, sequenced in a study of CD8 T cells in ankylosing spondylitis. Each CDR3 protein gets one entry after TCRdb re-called the 5' RACE reads with MiXCR. Here the sample spans fewer than 400,000 distinct CDR3 sequences, roughly 15% being singletons. Source material: blood, either unsorted or a sorted T cell fraction (not recorded which). The receptor source for this set is a male donor with ankylosing spondylitis or in good health (not recorded which).

This clonotype turned up a few times. The chain couples TRBV6-1 to TRBJ2-3, with 10 bases fitting TRBD1. The CDR3 has 16 residues. V shed 7 bases and J 9 bases; nucleotides not matched to a gene: 16. The V gene's germline CDR1 is MNHNS and CDR2 SASEGT. CDR3 DNA: TGTGCCAGCAAGAGCAGGGACAGGGGCCAAAGGGGGACGCAGTATTTT. Protein product: CASKSRDRGQRGTQYF.

V is TRBV9 and J is TRBJ2-3, with TRBD2 identical over 8 bases. With 4 bases clipped from V and 8 bases from J, the junction kept 12 bases outside the gene matches. The CDR3 spans 15 residues. From germline, CDR1 is SGDLS and CDR2 YYNGEE. The CDR3 DNA sequence: TGTGCCAGCAGCCCGGGGGGGGCCCTAGGGGGTACGCAGTATTTT. Its protein is CASSPGGALGGTQYF.

The V gene is TRBV4-1, the J gene TRBJ2-5, with unresolved D. V lost 0 bases, J lost 5 bases, and 13 bases lay in between. The CDR3 extends over 15 amino acids. In germline, CDR1 is MGHRA, CDR2 YSYEKL. The CDR3 here is CASSQDQRDRETQYF. DNA of the CDR3: TGCGCCAGCAGCCAAGATCAAAGGGATCGGGAGACCCAGTACTTC.

The chain has TRBV12-3 or TRBV12-4 and TRBJ2-7; 8 positions agree with TRBD2. The CDR3 is 17 residues long. With 3 bases clipped from V and 2 bases from J, the junction kept 12 bases outside the gene matches. The CDR3 bases are TGTGCCAGCAGTTTCGCGGCGGGGGGCGGGGTAGCCTACGAGCAGTACTTC. Its protein product is CASSFAAGGGVAYEQYF.

This clonotype was observed a few times. This chain uses TRBV25-1 with TRBJ2-1; D gene unclear. The CDR3 sequence is 16 residues long. The germline V gene encodes CDR1 MGHDK and CDR2 SYGVNS. V was clipped by 0 bases and J by 8 bases, with 17 bases between them. The chain's CDR3 is CASSEYELPGVDEQFF. CDR3 DNA sequence: TGTGCCAGCAGTGAATATGAACTCCCTGGGGTCGATGAGCAGTTCTTC.

The chain links TRBV4-1 to TRBJ1-1, with D possibly TRBD1 on 5 matching bases. CDR3 length equals 11 residues. V shed 4 bases and J shed 11 bases, with 11 bases lying between them. Germline CDR1 is MGHRA and CDR2 is YSYEKL. CDR3 DNA: TGCGCCAGCAGCCTCCGGGACCGGGCTTTCTTT. It is translated as CASSLRDRAFF.

This clonotype was counted a few times. The rearrangement links TRBV5-1 to TRBJ2-1; D is ambiguous. Trimming took 0 bases from V and 9 from J, leaving 19 bases between them. Germline CDR1 reads SGHRS; CDR2 reads YFSETQ. This CDR3 contains 16 residues. CDR3 in amino acids: CASSLGSQQRLLEQFF. The CDR3 bases are TGCGCCAGCAGCTTGGGATCGCAACAGAGACTTCTTGAGCAGTTCTTC.

The V and J genes are TRBV12-3 or TRBV12-4 and TRBJ2-7; D gene ambiguous. Trimming pared 3 bases from V and 6 bases from J, leaving 12 bases between. The CDR3 spans 13 residues. The CDR3 is CASSFKGWGEQYF. The CDR3 DNA follows: TGTGCCAGCAGTTTTAAGGGTTGGGGCGAGCAGTACTTC.

This clonotype was seen a handful of times. The chain combines TRBV6-6 with TRBJ1-1; TRBD1 is a possible D gene (6 bases). Germline loops: CDR1 MNHNY, CDR2 SVGAGI (reference sequence). This CDR3 region has 12 residues. Between the trimmed V and J ends, which lost 5 bases and 8 bases, there was a span of 12 bases. Here the CDR3 DNA reads TGTGCCAGCAGTCATTTAACAGGGGAAGCTTTCTTT. This encodes CASSHLTGEAFF.

The chain is built from TRBV18 and TRBJ1-4; tentative D call: TRBD1 (5 bases). V dropped 5 bases and J dropped 4 bases, with 14 bases sitting between them. This CDR3 contains 15 residues. Germline loops: CDR1 KGHSH, CDR2 LQKENI. The chain's CDR3 is CASSAEGRRNEKLFF. The CDR3 DNA reads TGTGCCAGCTCAGCCGAGGGGCGGCGTAATGAAAAACTGTTTTTT.

A few counts support this clonotype. The chain employs TRBV10-3 and TRBJ2-3, with 8 bases matching TRBD1. The J segment lost 2 bases and the V segment lost 6 bases, leaving 4 bases of the junction unmatched. Germline V lookup: CDR1 ENHRY, CDR2 SYGVKD. The CDR3 runs to 14 residues. The DNA of the CDR3 is TGTGCCATCAGCGCGGGACAGGTCACAGATACGCAGTATTTT. Amino acids: CAISAGQVTDTQYF.

This clonotype has a handful of counts. The gene calls are TRBV5-1 and TRBJ2-7; D is unresolved. Germline V gene data show CDR1 as SGHRS and CDR2 as YFSETQ. CDR3 length: 15 residues. V was pared by 4 bases and J by 2 bases, with 16 bases between. In DNA form, the CDR3 reads TGCGCCAGCAGCCTGATGACGGCCCCAGCCTACGAGCAGTACTTC. Its protein product is CASSLMTAPAYEQYF.

This clonotype occurred many times. The V call is TRBV5-1, the J call TRBJ2-2; D remains unclear. With 2 bases removed from V and 2 bases from J, the gap between germline ends came to 7 bases. The CDR3 has 14 residues. Germline values: CDR1 SGHRS, CDR2 YFSETQ. The DNA for the CDR3 is TGCGCCAGCAGCTTAGAAGCTAACACCGGGGAGCTGTTTTTT. Its protein is CASSLEANTGELFF.

This clonotype was seen many times. The V gene is TRBV10-3, the J gene TRBJ2-7, with 8 bases identical to TRBD2. Germline CDR1 and CDR2: ENHRY and SYGVKD. V lost 5 bases, J lost 1 base, and 13 bases stayed unmatched. The CDR3 runs 17 residues. CDR3: CAISTLSLRGESYEQYF. In nucleotides, the CDR3 is TGTGCCATCAGTACCCTAAGTTTGCGGGGGGAATCCTACGAGCAGTACTTC.

This clonotype was counted a few times. The chain has TRBV29-1 and TRBJ2-7, with D possibly matching TRBD1 (6 bases). Germline V lookup: CDR1 SQVTM, CDR2 ANQGSEA. The length of the CDR3 is 11 residues. V was shortened by 7 bases and J by 4 bases, with 11 bases between the two germline ends. CDR3 nucleotide sequence: TGCAGCGCCACGACAGGTTACGAGCAGTACTTC. It yields the protein CSATTGYEQYF.